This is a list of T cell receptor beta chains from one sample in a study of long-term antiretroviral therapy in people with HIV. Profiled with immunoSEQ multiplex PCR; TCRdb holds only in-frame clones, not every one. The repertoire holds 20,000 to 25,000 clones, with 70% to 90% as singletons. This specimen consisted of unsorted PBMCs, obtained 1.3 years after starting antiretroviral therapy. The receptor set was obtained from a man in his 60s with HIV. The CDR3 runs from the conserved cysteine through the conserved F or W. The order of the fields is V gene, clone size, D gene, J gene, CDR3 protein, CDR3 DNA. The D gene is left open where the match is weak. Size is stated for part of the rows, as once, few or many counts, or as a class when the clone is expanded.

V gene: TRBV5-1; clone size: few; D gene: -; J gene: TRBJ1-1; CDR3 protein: CASSLVSAGTYTEAFF; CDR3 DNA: TGCGCCAGCAGCTTGGTGTCGGCAGGGACTTACACTGAAGCTTTCTTT
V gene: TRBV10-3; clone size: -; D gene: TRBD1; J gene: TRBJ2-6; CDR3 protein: CAISVGQAGSGANVLTF; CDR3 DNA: TGTGCCATCAGTGTAGGACAGGCCGGCTCTGGGGCCAACGTCCTGACTTTC
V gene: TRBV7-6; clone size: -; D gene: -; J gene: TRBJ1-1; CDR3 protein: CASSSLGTPARTEAFF; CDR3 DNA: TGTGCCAGCAGCTCACTCGGGACTCCTGCTAGGACTGAAGCTTTCTTT
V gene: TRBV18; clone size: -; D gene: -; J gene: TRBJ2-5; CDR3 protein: CASSSARGAETQYF; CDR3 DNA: TGTGCCAGCTCTTCGGCCCGGGGGGCCGAGACCCAGTACTTC
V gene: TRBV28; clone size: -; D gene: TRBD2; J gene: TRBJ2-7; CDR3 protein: CASKLAGGSYEQYF; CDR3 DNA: TGTGCCAGCAAACTAGCGGGGGGGAGCTACGAGCAGTACTTC
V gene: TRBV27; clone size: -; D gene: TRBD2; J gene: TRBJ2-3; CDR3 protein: CASSLGLAGGLTTQYF; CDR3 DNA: TGTGCCAGCAGTTTGGGACTAGCGGGGGGGCTTACGACGCAGTATTTT
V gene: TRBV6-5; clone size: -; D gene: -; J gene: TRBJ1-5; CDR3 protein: CASSYTVNQPQHF; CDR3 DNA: TGTGCCAGCAGTTACACGGTGAATCAGCCCCAGCATTTT
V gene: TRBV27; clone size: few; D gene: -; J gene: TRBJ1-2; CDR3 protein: CASSREGNRSRYGYTF; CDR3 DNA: TGTGCCAGCAGCCGGGAAGGGAACCGATCCCGCTATGGCTACACCTTC
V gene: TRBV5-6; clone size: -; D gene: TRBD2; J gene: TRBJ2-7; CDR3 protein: CASSSLAGAYEQYF; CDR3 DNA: TGTGCCAGCAGCTCTTTAGCGGGGGCTTACGAGCAGTACTTC
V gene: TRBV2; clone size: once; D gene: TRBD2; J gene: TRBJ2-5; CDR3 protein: CASSYSGGAGGETQYF; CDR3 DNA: TGTGCCAGCAGTTATAGCGGGGGGGCCGGGGGAGAGACCCAGTACTTC
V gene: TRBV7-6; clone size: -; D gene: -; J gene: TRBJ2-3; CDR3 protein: CASSLDPGVDTQYF; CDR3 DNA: TGTGCCAGCAGCTTAGATCCGGGAGTAGATACGCAGTATTTT
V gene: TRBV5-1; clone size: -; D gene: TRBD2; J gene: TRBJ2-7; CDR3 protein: CASSFTSGGTYEQYF; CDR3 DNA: TGCGCCAGCAGCTTTACTAGCGGAGGGACCTACGAGCAGTACTTC
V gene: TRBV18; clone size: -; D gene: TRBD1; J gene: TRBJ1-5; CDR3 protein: CASSFQGANQPQHF; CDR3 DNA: TGTGCCAGCTCGTTCCAGGGGGCTAATCAGCCCCAGCATTTT
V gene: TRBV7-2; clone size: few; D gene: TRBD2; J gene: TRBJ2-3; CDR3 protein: CASSLVFRGVSTDTQYF; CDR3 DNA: TGTGCCAGCAGCTTAGTCTTTCGGGGGGTAAGCACAGATACGCAGTATTTT
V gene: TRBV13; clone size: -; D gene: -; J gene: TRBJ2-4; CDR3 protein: CASSAVEAAKNIQYF; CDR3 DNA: TGTGCCAGCAGCGCCGTGGAGGCAGCCAAAAACATTCAGTACTTC
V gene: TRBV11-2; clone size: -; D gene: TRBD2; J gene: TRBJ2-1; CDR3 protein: CASSPPGPPGLRQFF; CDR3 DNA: TGTGCCAGCAGCCCACCAGGGCCTCCGGGACTAAGGCAGTTCTTC
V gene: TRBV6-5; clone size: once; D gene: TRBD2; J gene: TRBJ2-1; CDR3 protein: CASSPGTSGLNPFF; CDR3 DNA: TGTGCCAGCAGTCCCGGGACTAGCGGATTGAATCCGTTCTTC
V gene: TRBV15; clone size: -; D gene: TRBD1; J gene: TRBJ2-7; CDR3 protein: CATSTNRGPSYHEQYF; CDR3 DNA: TGTGCCACCAGCACTAACAGGGGGCCATCTTATCACGAGCAGTACTTC